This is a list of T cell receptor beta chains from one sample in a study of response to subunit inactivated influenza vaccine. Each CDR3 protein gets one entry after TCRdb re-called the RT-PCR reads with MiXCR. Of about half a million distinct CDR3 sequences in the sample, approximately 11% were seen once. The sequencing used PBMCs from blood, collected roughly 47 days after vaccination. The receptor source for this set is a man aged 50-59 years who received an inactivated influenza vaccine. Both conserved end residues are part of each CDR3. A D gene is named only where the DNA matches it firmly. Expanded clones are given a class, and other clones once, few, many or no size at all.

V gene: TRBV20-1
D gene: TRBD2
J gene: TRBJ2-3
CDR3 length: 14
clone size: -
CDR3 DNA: TGCAGTGCTAAGCGGGGGCCTTCGTCTGATACGCAGTATTTT
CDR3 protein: CSAKRGPSSDTQYF

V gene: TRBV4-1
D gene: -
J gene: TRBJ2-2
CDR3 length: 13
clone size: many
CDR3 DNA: TGCGCCAGCAGCCAAGATCGGGGCGGGGAGCTGTTTTTT
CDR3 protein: CASSQDRGGELFF

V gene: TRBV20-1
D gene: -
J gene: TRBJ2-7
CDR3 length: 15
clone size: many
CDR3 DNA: TGCAGTGCTAGAGACTTCACGGGGGGCGACTACGAGCAGTACTTC
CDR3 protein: CSARDFTGGDYEQYF

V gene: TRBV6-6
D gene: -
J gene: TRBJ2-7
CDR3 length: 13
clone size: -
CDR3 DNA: TGTGCCATCAAACTAGCTCCCACCTACGAGCAGTACTTC
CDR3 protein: CAIKLAPTYEQYF

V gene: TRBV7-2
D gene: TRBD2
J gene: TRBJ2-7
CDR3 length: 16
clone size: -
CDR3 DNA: TGTGCCAGCAGCTTAGATACTAGCGGGGCAACCTACGAGCAGTACTTC
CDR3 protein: CASSLDTSGATYEQYF

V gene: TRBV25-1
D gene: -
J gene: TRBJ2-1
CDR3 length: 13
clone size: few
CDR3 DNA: TGTGCCAGCAGTGAGGGGGATAGGGGAGAGCAGTTCTTC
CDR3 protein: CASSEGDRGEQFF

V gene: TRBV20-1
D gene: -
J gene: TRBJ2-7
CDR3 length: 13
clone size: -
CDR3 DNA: TGCAGTGCAACTACTACCACCTCAGGCGAGCAGTACTTC
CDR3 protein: CSATTTTSGEQYF

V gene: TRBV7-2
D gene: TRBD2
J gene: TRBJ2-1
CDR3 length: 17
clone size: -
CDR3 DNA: TGTGCCAGCAGACGACTAAAGCGGGAGGGCCTCGTTAGGGAGCAGTTCTTC
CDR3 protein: CASRRLKREGLVREQFF

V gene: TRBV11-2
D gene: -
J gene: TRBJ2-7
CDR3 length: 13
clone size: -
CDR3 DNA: TGTGCCAGCAGCTCACCCCGATGGGCCGAGCAGTACTTC
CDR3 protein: CASSSPRWAEQYF

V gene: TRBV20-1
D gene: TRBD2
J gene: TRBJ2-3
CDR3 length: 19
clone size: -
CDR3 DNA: TGCAGTGCTAGACTACTATCCGGACTAGCGGGGGGGCAGGGAGATACGCAGTATTTT
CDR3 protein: CSARLLSGLAGGQGDTQYF

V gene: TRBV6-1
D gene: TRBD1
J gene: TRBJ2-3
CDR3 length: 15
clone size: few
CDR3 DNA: TGTGCCAGCAGCACGCCCGGGACAGGCACAGATACGCAGTATTTT
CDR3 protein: CASSTPGTGTDTQYF

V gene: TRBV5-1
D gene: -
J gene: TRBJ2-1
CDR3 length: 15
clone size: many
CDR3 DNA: TGCGCCAGCAGCCCCCGGCTGGGCACCTACAATGAGCAGTTCTTC
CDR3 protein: CASSPRLGTYNEQFF

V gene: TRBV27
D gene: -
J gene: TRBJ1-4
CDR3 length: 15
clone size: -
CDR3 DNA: TGTGCCAGCAGTTCGGGGGCGACAATGAATGAAAAACTGTTTTTT
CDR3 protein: CASSSGATMNEKLFF

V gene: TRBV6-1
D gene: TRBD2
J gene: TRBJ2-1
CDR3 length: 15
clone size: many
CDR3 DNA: TGTGCCAGCAGCCGGACTAGCGGGAGGTTCAATGAGCAGTTCTTC
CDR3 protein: CASSRTSGRFNEQFF

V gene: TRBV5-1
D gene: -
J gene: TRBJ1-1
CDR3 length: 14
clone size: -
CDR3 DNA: TGCGCCAGCAGTCCTAATTCGAAGGGGACTGAAGCTTTCTTT
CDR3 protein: CASSPNSKGTEAFF

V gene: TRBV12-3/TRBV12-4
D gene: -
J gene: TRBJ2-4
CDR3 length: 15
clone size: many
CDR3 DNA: TGTGCCAGCAGTTCGGGCCTCCCAGCGTTCGTCATTCAGTACTTC
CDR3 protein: CASSSGLPAFVIQYF

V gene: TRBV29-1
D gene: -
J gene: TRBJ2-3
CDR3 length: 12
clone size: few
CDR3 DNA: TGCAGCGTTGAAGACCCAGGGGAACAAGGGTATTTT
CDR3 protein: CSVEDPGEQGYF

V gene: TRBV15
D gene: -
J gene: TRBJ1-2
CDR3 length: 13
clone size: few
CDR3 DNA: TGTGCCACCAGCAACGGACAGCCTTATGGCTACACCTTC
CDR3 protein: CATSNGQPYGYTF

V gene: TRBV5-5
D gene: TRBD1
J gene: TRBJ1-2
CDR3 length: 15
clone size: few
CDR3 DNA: TGTGCCAGCAGCTCTACAGCTGACAGGGGCTTTGGCTACACCTTC
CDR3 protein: CASSSTADRGFGYTF

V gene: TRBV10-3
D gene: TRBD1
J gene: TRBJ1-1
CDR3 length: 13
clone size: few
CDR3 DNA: TGTGCCATCCGGACAGGGGGAAACGGTGAAGCTTTCTTT
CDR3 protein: CAIRTGGNGEAFF

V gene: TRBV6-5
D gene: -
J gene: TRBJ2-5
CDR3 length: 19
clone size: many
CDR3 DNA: TGTGCCAGCAGTTACTCGGGGGGGCCCACACGTTCCCAAAAGGAGACCCAGTACTTC
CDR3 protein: CASSYSGGPTRSQKETQYF

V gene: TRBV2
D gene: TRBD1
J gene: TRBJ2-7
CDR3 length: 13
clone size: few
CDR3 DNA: TGTGCCAGCAGTCCCGACAGGGTGGGAGAGCAGTACTTC
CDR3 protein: CASSPDRVGEQYF

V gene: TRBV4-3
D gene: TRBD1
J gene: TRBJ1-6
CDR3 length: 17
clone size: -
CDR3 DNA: TGCGCCAGCAGCCAAGATTCGGGACAGGTTTATAATTCACCCCTCCACTTT
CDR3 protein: CASSQDSGQVYNSPLHF

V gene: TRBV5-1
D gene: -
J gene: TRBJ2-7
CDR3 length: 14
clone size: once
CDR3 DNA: TGCGCCAGCAGCTTGGCCGGGGGATCAGGCGAGCAGTACTTC
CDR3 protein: CASSLAGGSGEQYF

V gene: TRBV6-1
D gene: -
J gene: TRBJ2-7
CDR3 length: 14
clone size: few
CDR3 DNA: TGTGCCAGCAGTGAAGCCGGCAGGGAGCGGGAGCAGTACTTC
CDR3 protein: CASSEAGREREQYF

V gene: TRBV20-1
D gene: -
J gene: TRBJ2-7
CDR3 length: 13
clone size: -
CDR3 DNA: TGCAGTGCTAGGATGCAGGGAACCTACGAGCAGTACTTC
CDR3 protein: CSARMQGTYEQYF

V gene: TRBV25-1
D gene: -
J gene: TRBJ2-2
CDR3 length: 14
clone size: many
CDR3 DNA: TGTGCCAGCAGTGGAGATTGGCTCACCGGGGAGCTGTTTTTT
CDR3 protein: CASSGDWLTGELFF

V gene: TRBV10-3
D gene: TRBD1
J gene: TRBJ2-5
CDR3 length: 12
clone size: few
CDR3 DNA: TGTGCCATCGGGGACAGGGTAGAGACCCAGTACTTC
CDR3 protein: CAIGDRVETQYF

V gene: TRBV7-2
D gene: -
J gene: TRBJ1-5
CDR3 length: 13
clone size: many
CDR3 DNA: TGTGCCAGCAGCGCCAGATCACAGGGTGCCCAGCATTTT
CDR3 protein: CASSARSQGAQHF

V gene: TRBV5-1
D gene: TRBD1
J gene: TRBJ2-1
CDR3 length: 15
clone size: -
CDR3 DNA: TGCGCCAGCAGCTTGGGACAGGGGGAGTTCAATGAGCAGTTCTTC
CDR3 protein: CASSLGQGEFNEQFF

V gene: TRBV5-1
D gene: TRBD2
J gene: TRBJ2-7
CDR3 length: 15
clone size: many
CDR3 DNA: TGCGCCAGCAGCCCAGGGACTAGCGAATACTACGAGCAGTACTTC
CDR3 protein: CASSPGTSEYYEQYF

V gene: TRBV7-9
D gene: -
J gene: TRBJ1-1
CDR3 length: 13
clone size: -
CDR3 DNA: TGTGCCAGCAGCTTCGAGGGACCCCTAGAAGCTTTCTTT
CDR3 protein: CASSFEGPLEAFF

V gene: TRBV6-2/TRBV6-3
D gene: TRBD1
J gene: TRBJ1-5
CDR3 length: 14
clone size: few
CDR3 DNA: TGTGCCAGCAACCGACAGGGTGGGGTTCAGCCCCAGCATTTT
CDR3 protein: CASNRQGGVQPQHF

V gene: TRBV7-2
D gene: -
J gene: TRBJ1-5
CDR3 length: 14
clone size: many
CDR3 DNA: TGTGCCAGCAGCGCAACAGGGATAAATCAGCCCCAGCATTTT
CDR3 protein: CASSATGINQPQHF

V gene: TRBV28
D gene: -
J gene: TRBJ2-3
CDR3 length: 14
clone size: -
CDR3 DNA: TGTGCCAGCAGTCCCCCACATCTCACAGATACGCAGTATTTT
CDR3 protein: CASSPPHLTDTQYF

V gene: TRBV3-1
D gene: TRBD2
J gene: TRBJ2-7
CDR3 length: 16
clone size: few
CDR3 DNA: TGTGCCAGCAGCCACGCCGGGACTAGCGGAACCTACGAGCAGTACTTC
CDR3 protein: CASSHAGTSGTYEQYF

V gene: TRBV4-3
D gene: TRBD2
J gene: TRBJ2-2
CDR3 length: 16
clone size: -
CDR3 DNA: TGCGCCAGCAGCCCCGAAGCGGGGGGGACCACCGGGGAGCTGTTTTTT
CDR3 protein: CASSPEAGGTTGELFF